This T cell receptor (beta chain) was documented in a study of T cells in localized non-small cell lung cancer (dated by TCRdb to 2020 to 2021). A note on the overall study: The study analyzed T cell repertoires of roughly 220 early-stage NSCLC patients, comparing tumors and uninvolved tumor-adjacent lungs. A mean age of around 66 years was recorded for the NSCLC patients, of whom more than 120 were male and 100 to 110 were female. The cohort consisted of 236 treatment-naive NSCLC patients whose localized lung tumors had been resected.

The full study reports these points: The highest T cell clonality was observed in uninvolved tumor-adjacent lung, where clonality exceeded that of tumor, suggesting that antigenic responses were more focused in uninvolved tumor-adjacent lung. Higher blood T cell density associated with longer overall survival, while higher adjacent-lung clonality associated with shorter survival. Since the design was exploratory, TCR variables were selected using unadjusted p-values with no false-discovery rate correction. A median of roughly 56 of the top 100 tumor clones were detected in paired uninvolved adjacent lung, and 25 to 35 of these tumor clones were also found among the top 100 clones of the paired uninvolved adjacent lung. Because multi-region tumor sequencing was not done, intratumor heterogeneity could not be ruled out.

The germline V end is reduced by 5 bases and the J end by 4 bases; junction bases left unmatched: 6. In the germline V gene (reference sequence), CDR1 corresponds to SEHNR and CDR2 to FQNEAQ. The cysteine opens and the phenylalanine closes a CDR3 of 15 amino acids. Just the 45-base CDR3 DNA is kept, in frame starting at base 1. On this clone: Its target antigen remains unknown. No clone much larger than this one lies a single base away; base qualities are absent.

At diagnosis, peripheral blood, uninvolved tumor-adjacent lung and tumor were collected and stored as a combination of fresh-frozen and FFPE material. For TCR repertoire profiling, the blood samples were analyzed as peripheral blood mononuclear cells. TCR beta CDR3 regions were sequenced from DNA using the immunoSEQ Assay. Under the source paper's analysis protocol: To compute T cell density, TCR beta template counts were normalized to usable DNA, which was estimated by amplifying housekeeping genes. The preseqR package was used to estimate richness by extrapolating to 400,000 templates for PBMC samples and to 120,000 templates for tissue samples. Clonality was defined as one minus Pielou's evenness. Differential abundance testing on productive amino-acid clonotypes, with a minimum total count of 5 and an alpha of 0.1, was used to identify tissue-enriched TCRs. The Jaccard Index and the Morisita Overlap Index were used to measure how much the repertoires overlapped between compartments. GLIPH clustered TCR beta CDR3s with public tetramer-defined viral CDR3s; viral motifs required at least three viral sequences plus V-gene enrichment. This immuneACCESS table, as held by TCRdb, lists in-frame sequences with V and J called but not all clones. Of the missing ones, under half trace to an unresolved V gene in checked studies; the others have no known cause. The V and J calls and clone size are taken from that table; D and trimming were inferred from the DNA. Here the sample has around 41,000 clones; roughly 86% occur a single time. The ten largest clones add up to 2.6% of the sample.

Sample: peripheral blood, taken before any cancer treatment. The receptor chain draws on TRBV7-9 and TRBJ1-4; 8 central bases correspond to TRBD1. The clonotype was recovered from a female donor aged 60 or older with stage I squamous cell lung carcinoma. CDR3 protein: CASSRVRGRNEKLFF. The nucleotides read TGTGCCAGCAGCCGTGTCAGGGGGCGTAATGAAAAACTGTTTTTT.